One sample yielded the 8 T cell receptor beta chains listed below, sequenced in a study of blood T cells in healthy people across ages. Together with a sample-barcoded 5' primer, a J-beta primer mix was included in a second PCR lasting roughly 6 to 12 cycles. One entry per CDR3 protein results from TCRdb running MiXCR on the 5' RACE reads. The sample yields fewer than 2 million distinct CDR3 sequences, about two fifths seen once. The sequencing sample was made of blood. The receptors shown here come from a human donor in good health.

This clonotype was detected a few times. V and J are TRBV6-2 or TRBV6-3 and TRBJ2-5, with 9 bases aligning to TRBD1. Gene TRBJ2-7 matches the end of the DNA better, so the J call may be wrong. CDR1 is MNHEY, CDR2 SVGEGT, per germline. The CDR3 consists of 16 residues. Written as DNA, the CDR3 is TGTGCCAGCAGCCCTTCGGACAGGGGATTGGGCTACGAGCAGTACTTC. Encoded protein: CASSPSDRGLGYEQYF.

The V call is TRBV15, the J call TRBJ1-4; the D is unclear. Trimming took 3 bases from V and 7 from J, leaving 6 bases between them. Germline CDR1 and CDR2: LNHNV and YYDKDF (reference sequence). The CDR3 totals 12 residues. The chain's CDR3 is CATSRSFEKLFF. The CDR3 DNA follows: TGTGCCACCAGCAGGTCCTTTGAAAAACTGTTTTTT. The variable domain in full, completed from reference TRBV15 and TRBJ1-4, reads DAMVIQNPRYQVTQFGKPVTLSCSQTLNHNVMYWYQQKSSQAPKLLFHYYDKDFNNEADTPDNFQSRRPNTSFCFLDIRSPGLGDTAMYLCATSRSFEKLFFGSGTQLSVL.

V and J are TRBV6-4 and TRBJ2-5; D possibly corresponds to TRBD2 (6 bases). The length of the CDR3 is 15 residues. Trimming shortened V by 0 bases and J by 11 bases, and 19 bases separated the two germline ends. Germline CDR1 MRHNA, CDR2 SNTAGT. The CDR3 coding sequence is TGTGCCAGCAGTGACTCGACGGCACAGACTAGTGAGCAGTACTTC. Translating gives CASSDSTAQTSEQYF.

This clonotype has a handful of counts. The chain joins TRBV5-1 to TRBJ2-5, with D possibly matching TRBD1 (6 bases). The last part of the DNA fits TRBJ2-7 better; the J call may be wrong. The CDR3 extends over 14 amino acids. In germline, CDR1 is SGHRS, CDR2 YFSETQ. CDR3 bases: TGCGCCAGCAGCTCGGACAGACCCTCCACCGAGCAGTACTTC. Amino acid sequence: CASSSDRPSTEQYF.

CDR3 loop: CSSMDSLYGYTF. The CDR3 region has the DNA TGCAGCTCAATGGACAGCCTTTATGGCTACACCTTC. The V and J genes are TRBV29-1 and TRBJ1-2, with D perhaps TRBD1 (6 bases). Per the germline V gene, CDR1 is SQVTM and CDR2 is ANQGSEA. V was trimmed by 8 bases and J by 5 bases, leaving 15 bases between them. The CDR3 covers 12 residues.

Details on this clonotype: Germline is not matched at one junction end, which may reflect a read error. This chain uses TRBV20-1 with TRBJ1-1; 9 bases align to TRBD1. The length of the CDR3 is 14 residues. From germline, CDR1 is DFQATT and CDR2 SNEGSKA (reference sequence). The CDR3 DNA reads as TGCAGTGCTGGGGGGGACAGGGCTTACACTGAGGCTTTCTTT. It codes for CSAGGDRAYTEAFF.

The genes are TRBV29-1 and TRBJ2-3, with 9 bases that match TRBD2. The CDR3 loop spans 19 amino acids. Germline V gene data show CDR1 as SQVTM and CDR2 as ANQGSEA. J lost 5 bases, V lost 3 bases, and 21 bases had no gene match. CDR3 amino acids: CSVEGPSPGLADLRDTQYF. Here the CDR3 DNA reads TGCAGCGTTGAGGGACCCTCGCCGGGACTAGCCGACCTCAGAGATACGCAGTATTTT.

This sequence joins TRBV4-3 and TRBJ2-7; maybe TRBD2 (5 bases). The DNA matches TRBJ2-5 better at its end, which makes the J call doubtful. Looked up from germline, CDR1 is LGHNA and CDR2 is YSLEER. The CDR3 extends over 16 amino acids. This CDR3 reads CASSQGNGVGIETQYF. Here the CDR3 DNA reads TGCGCCAGCAGCCAAGGCAATGGGGTCGGGATTGAGACCCAGTACTTC.